Below, 18 T cell receptor beta chains from the same sample are listed, as sequenced in a study of preoperative IRX-2 immunotherapy in early breast cancer. Treatment reported: preoperative locoregional IRX-2 cytokine immunotherapy. The table came from immunoSEQ multiplex PCR; TCRdb's copy has only in-frame clones and leaves some out. The sample yields about 98,000 clones, about nine tenths seen once. The input for sequencing was tumor tissue, taken after IRX-2 immunotherapy. These TCRs come from a human donor with breast cancer.

The chain combines TRBV6-8 with TRBJ2-7; 8 bases agree with TRBD1. After removal of 2 bases from V and 4 bases from J, the junction contained 7 bases not matched to a gene. The CDR3 length is 15 residues. CDR1 and CDR2 from the germline V gene are MNHGY and SAAAGT. The CDR3 DNA sequence: TGTGCCAGCAGTTACCGACACAGGGGGGAATACGAGCAGTACTTC. Translation gives CASSYRHRGEYEQYF.

This clone was recorded once. The chain has TRBV6-8 and TRBJ1-4; 7 bases agree with TRBD1. This CDR3 spans 15 amino acids. Per germline, CDR1 MNHGY and CDR2 SAAAGT. J gave up 6 bases and V 6 bases, and 10 bases lay outside the gene matches. The CDR3 sequence: CASSWTGTVYEKLFF. The CDR3 DNA is TGTGCCAGCAGCTGGACCGGGACAGTATATGAAAAACTGTTTTTT.

The V call is TRBV28, the J call TRBJ2-7; TRBD2 matches at 7 bases. The CDR3 loop spans 16 amino acids. Germline CDR1 is MDHEN and CDR2 is SYDVKM. After removal of 3 bases from V and 0 bases from J, the junction contained 8 bases not matched to a gene. This CDR3 is CASSFPGTTNSYEQYF. The CDR3 DNA reads as TGTGCCAGCAGTTTCCCCGGGACTACCAACTCCTACGAGCAGTACTTC.

Comment on this clone: The junction departs from germline at one end; a sequencing error may be responsible. V usage is TRBV27 and J usage is TRBJ1-2; 7 bases are shared with TRBD1. Per germline, CDR1 MNHEY and CDR2 SMNVEV (reference sequence). This CDR3 region has 15 residues. CDR3 amino acids: CATSDKGTEWLGYTF. CDR3 nucleotides: TGTGCCACCAGTGACAAAGGGACAGAGTGGTTAGGCTACACCTTC.

The J gene is TRBJ2-2, the V gene TRBV5-1, with 7 nucleotides matching TRBD2. Trimming took 6 bases from V and 0 from J; bases not matched to a gene: 2. The CDR3 has 14 amino acids. Germline-derived CDR1 and CDR2 are SGHRS and YFSETQ. The CDR3: CASTSGTNTGELFF. Here the CDR3 DNA reads TGCGCCAGCACCAGCGGGACGAACACCGGGGAGCTGTTTTTT. The full variable domain, with the rest looked up from reference TRBV5-1 and TRBJ2-2, is KAGVTQTPRYLIKTRGQQVTLSCSPISGHRSVSWYQQTPGQGLQFLFEYFSETQRNKGNFPGRFSGRQFSNSRSEMNVSTLELGDSALYLCASTSGTNTGELFFGEGSRLTVL.

The chain joins TRBV15 to TRBJ2-1; D gene ambiguous. Germline CDR1 reads LNHNV; CDR2 reads YYDKDF (reference sequence). The CDR3 is 15 residues long. V lost 0 bases and J lost 7, with 13 bases in between. The DNA for the CDR3 is TGTGCCACCAGCAGAGAATCGGGTCGTCGGAATGAGCAGTTCTTC. Its protein product is CATSRESGRRNEQFF.

A word on this clone: The junction and the germline gene differ at one end; a read error may be behind it. The rearrangement joins TRBV15 to TRBJ2-2; 8 positions match TRBD1. CDR1 LNHNV and CDR2 YYDKDF come from the germline V gene (reference sequence). The CDR3 loop spans 18 amino acids. CDR3 residues: CAISRTSGGGRNTGELFF. The DNA for the CDR3 is TGTGCCATCAGCAGAACCTCAGGGGGCGGAAGAAACACCGGGGAGCTGTTTTTT.

This clone occurred a few times. The chain is built from TRBV18 and TRBJ1-1; D is perhaps TRBD1 (5 bases). Germline V lookup: CDR1 KGHSH, CDR2 LQKENI. Trimming pared 0 bases from V and 9 bases from J, leaving 11 bases between. CDR3 size: 13 residues. In DNA, the CDR3 is TGTGCCAGCTCACCACCGTCAGGGACGAAAGCTTTCTTT. Residues: CASSPPSGTKAFF.

This clone was observed a handful of times. CDR3 amino acids: CASSPMDQGETQYF. The CDR3 DNA follows: TGTGCCAGCAGCCCTATGGACCAGGGAGAGACCCAGTACTTC. J is TRBJ2-5 and V is TRBV11-3, with TRBD1 as a possible D gene (5 bases). The V end was cut by 5 bases, the J end by 4 bases, with 14 bases between. Germline values: CDR1 SGHNT, CDR2 YENEEA. The CDR3 has 14 amino acids.

Concerning this clone: The same CDR3 can be traced to other DNA sequences in this sample. The chain joins TRBV6-8 to TRBJ2-5, with a weak D call TRBD1 (6 bases). This CDR3 spans 13 amino acids. Germline V lookup: CDR1 MNHGY, CDR2 SAAAGT. V dropped 0 bases and J dropped 5 bases, with 7 bases sitting between them. The CDR3 nucleotides read TGTGCCAGCAGTTACTCGAGGGGGGAGACCCAGTACTTC. Amino acids: CASSYSRGETQYF.

The chain recombines TRBV11-3 with TRBJ1-2; TRBD1 aligns across 8 bases. V shed 1 base, J shed 10 bases, and the junction held 8 bases outside the gene matches. Germline loops: CDR1 SGHNT, CDR2 YENEEA. The CDR3 runs to 14 residues. The CDR3 here is CASSLGTGRVIYTF. The DNA of the CDR3 is TGTGCCAGCAGCTTAGGGACAGGGAGGGTCATCTACACCTTC.

The chain is built from TRBV6-8 and TRBJ1-1; no clear D gene. Germline assignment: CDR1 MNHGY and CDR2 SAAAGT. The CDR3 runs to 14 residues. V was trimmed by 4 bases and J by 1 base, leaving 10 bases between them. CDR3 region: CASSFGRENTEAFF. CDR3 in DNA: TGTGCCAGCAGTTTCGGACGGGAGAACACTGAAGCTTTCTTT.

This chain uses TRBV15 with TRBJ2-1; 8 bases are a match to TRBD1. Per germline, CDR1 LNHNV and CDR2 YYDKDF (reference sequence). The V segment lost 3 bases and the J segment 4 bases; nucleotides outside the gene matches: 5. The CDR3 is 15 residues long. CDR3 sequence: CATSSAGGPYNEQFF. DNA for the CDR3: TGTGCCACCAGCAGTGCAGGGGGCCCGTACAATGAGCAGTTCTTC.

V and J are TRBV30 and TRBJ1-1; 8 positions match TRBD1. CDR1 and CDR2 from the germline V gene are GTSNPN and SVGIG (reference sequence). J was trimmed by 5 bases and V by 0 bases; bases with no gene match: 5. This CDR3 is built from 14 residues. The CDR3 sequence is CAWSVSRGRTEAFF. The CDR3 region has the DNA TGTGCCTGGAGTGTATCCAGGGGGCGAACTGAAGCTTTCTTT.

J is TRBJ1-1 and V is TRBV1; TRBD1, as called in the table, went unchecked against the DNA. TRBV1 is a known pseudogene. This CDR3 region has 17 residues. CDR3 bases: TGCGCCAGCAGCCAAGGGTTGGGGACAGGGCTGAACACTGAAGCTTTCTTT. Amino acid sequence: CASSQGLGTGLNTEAFF.

The rearrangement uses TRBV6-8 and TRBJ2-1, with a tentative D call TRBD2 (6 bases). Germline assignment: CDR1 MNHGY and CDR2 SAAAGT. The CDR3 length is 15 residues. V lost 4 bases to trimming and J lost 5 bases, with 15 bases between them. Here the CDR3 reads CASSWGHRENNEQFF. The CDR3 DNA is TGTGCCAGCAGTTGGGGTCACCGGGAGAACAATGAGCAGTTCTTC.

The chain couples TRBV19 to TRBJ1-2; D not resolved. The V end was cut by 4 bases, the J end by 4 bases, with 10 bases between. The CDR3 has 13 amino acids. Germline assignment: CDR1 LNHDA and CDR2 SQIVND (reference sequence). Here the CDR3 reads CASSTVLSYGYTF. Here the CDR3 DNA reads TGTGCCAGTAGTACAGTCCTTTCCTATGGCTACACCTTC.

CDR3 sequence reads: CASGTEGGSYDGYTF. CDR3 DNA: TGTGCTAGTGGGACTGAGGGGGGATCCTATGATGGCTACACCTTC. The chain carries TRBV12-5 and TRBJ1-2; the D gene is possibly TRBD1 (6 bases). V was pared by 6 bases and J by 6 bases, with 20 bases between. Germline loops: CDR1 LGHNT, CDR2 FRNRAP. The CDR3 contains 15 residues.